The clone carrying this T cell receptor (beta chain) occurred once. This specimen comes from a study of blood T cell repertoires in COVID-19. On the study more broadly: Nucleic acid was either cDNA or gDNA, and it came from T cells, B-cell-depleted T cells, or PBMCs.

The CDR3 length is 18 residues. Germline V gives CDR1 PRHDT, CDR2 FYEKMQ (reference sequence). With 1 base clipped from V and 3 bases from J, the junction kept 13 bases outside the gene matches. TCRdb's copy holds only in-frame clones and misses some; the assay was immunoSEQ multiplex PCR. The sample includes under 300,000 clones, 85% to 90% of them seen just once. This sequence joins TRBV13 and TRBJ2-5, with 8 nucleotides matching TRBD1. Sequencing was done on a sample of peripheral blood. The TCR originated in a woman aged 40 to 50 with acute or convalescent COVID-19. The CDR3 spells CASSLDRGSGGVKETQYF. The CDR3 DNA is TGTGCCAGCAGCTTAGACAGGGGGTCCGGCGGAGTAAAAGAGACCCAGTACTTC.